This T cell receptor (beta chain) was captured in a study of regulatory T cells in long-lasting Graves disease. Study-wide results and limits: Accuracy may have suffered from the small sample size.

In building TCR beta libraries, iRepertoire HTBI primers were used together with Arm-PCR of CDR3 regions. TCRdb called the multiplex PCR reads again in MiXCR, with one record for every CDR3 protein. The sample records approximately 250,000 distinct CDR3 sequences, 15% to 20% being singletons. On this clonotype: What it recognizes is unknown.

The CDR3 covers 13 residues. V lost 2 bases and J 5 bases, leaving 9 bases between the germline ends. Per germline, CDR1 SEHNR and CDR2 FQNEAQ (reference sequence). The time point here: newly diagnosed GD, antithyroid drugs for less than 3 months. Construction of the TCR library relied on RNA isolated from PBMCs. The source of the patients was an endocrinology department in Xi'an, China. J is TRBJ1-1 and V is TRBV7-9, with D uncertain. This material consisted of peripheral blood mononuclear cells (PBMCs), taken at new diagnosis, from a patient treated with antithyroid drugs. The sequence was collected from a female donor with Graves disease. The CDR3 DNA follows: TGTGCCAGCAGCTTACTTCTGGGAACTGAAGCTTTCTTT. Its translation is CASSLLLGTEAFF.